The sequence of this T cell receptor beta chain was determined in a study of post-analysis software for immune sequencing data. Study results and limitations: Compared with controls, patients had more of about 5 TRBV segments, including TRBV5-6, TRBV5-1 and TRBV20-1.

Of note for this clonotype: What it binds is unknown.

Built from TCR beta cDNA, the libraries had unique molecular identifiers in them. TCRdb re-derived calls from the PCR reads in MiXCR, one entry per CDR3 protein. The table lists 700,000 to 900,000 distinct CDR3 sequences, about 45% of them singletons. Deletions cut 6 bases from V and 4 bases from J, with 18 bases between. Germline CDR1 MDHEN, CDR2 SYDVKM. This CDR3 has 15 amino acids. The material sequenced was blood. The J gene is TRBJ1-2, the V gene TRBV28; no reliable D call. The receptor was isolated from a girl aged 5 to 17 with multiple sclerosis. CDR3 loop: CASSPVGPEGYGYTF. CDR3 in DNA: TGTGCCAGCAGCCCTGTAGGTCCGGAAGGCTATGGCTACACCTTC.